This entry is about one T cell receptor beta chain. Its target is unknown. These data come from a study of untreated major depressive disorder. Study-wide results and limits: Only three preselected Vbeta families were compared in sequencing. Compared with controls, depressed patients showed more TRBV05-01 (Vbeta 5.1) usage in CD4+ T cells. Sequencing showed nonsignificant TRBV25-01 and TRBV02-01 differences matching flow cytometry.

The CDR3 contains 14 residues. The ends lost 11 bases at V and 4 bases at J; junction bases unmatched: 13. The V gene's germline CDR1 is SNHLY and CDR2 FYNNEI. Method: immunoSEQ multiplex PCR; TCRdb's copy keeps in-frame clones and lacks some. The table has under 15,000 clones, about 90% seen once. For at least 8 weeks, patients took no psychiatric medication. Donors lacked major illness, comorbidities, regular medication, drug use, or heavy drinking. V and J are TRBV2 and TRBJ2-7, with 8 nucleotides matching TRBD1. The origin of this receptor is a woman aged 25 to 39 with major depressive disorder. The sample consisted of CD4+ T cells from PBMCs. The CDR3 bases are TGTGCCTGCTTCAGGGGGCGTCTTCTATACGAGCAGTACTTC. It translates to CACFRGRLLYEQYF.